Detailed here is one T cell receptor beta chain. Its cognate antigen is unknown. TCRdb independently ran MiXCR on the RT-PCR reads; one entry per CDR3 protein. Among 800,000 or so distinct CDR3 sequences listed, around 20% were seen once. The entry originates in a study of response to subunit inactivated influenza vaccine. Findings of the study overall: The authors suggested that every seasonal influenza vaccination recruits few new T cells.

Trimming cost V 5 bases and J 1 base; bases outside gene matches: 8. The CDR3 extends over 16 amino acids. The specimen was PBMCs from blood, collected more than 4 days after vaccination. This clonotype originated in a man in his fifties or sixties who received an inactivated influenza vaccine. The chain uses TRBV12-3 or TRBV12-4 and TRBJ1-1, with TRBD1 matching 9 bases. CDR3 DNA sequence: TGTGCCAGCAGTCGTGGACAGGGGACCGGGAACACTGAAGCTTTCTTT. It encodes CASSRGQGTGNTEAFF.